This T cell receptor beta chain comes out of a study of T cells in Graves' hyperthyroidism and ophthalmopathy. The CDR3 consists of 13 residues. Per germline, CDR1 MNHEY and CDR2 SVGAGI. Trimming cost V 0 bases and J 6 bases, with 9 bases left between them. This clonotype came up many times. The CDR3 regions of TCR beta were amplified from RNA transcripts. HTBI primers were used for first-round RT-PCR of the TCR CDR3. MiXCR, run by TCRdb on the multiplex PCR reads, gives a single entry per CDR3 protein. The table records some 600,000 distinct CDR3 sequences, approximately 15% of them present only once.

This sequence was found in a young woman with Graves' hyperthyroidism that later progressed to Graves' ophthalmopathy. V usage is TRBV6-5 and J usage is TRBJ2-7; no firm D call. Input material: blood. The CDR3 DNA follows: TGTGCCAGCAGTTACTCGAGAAACTCCGAGCAGTACTTC. Translating it yields CASSYSRNSEQYF.